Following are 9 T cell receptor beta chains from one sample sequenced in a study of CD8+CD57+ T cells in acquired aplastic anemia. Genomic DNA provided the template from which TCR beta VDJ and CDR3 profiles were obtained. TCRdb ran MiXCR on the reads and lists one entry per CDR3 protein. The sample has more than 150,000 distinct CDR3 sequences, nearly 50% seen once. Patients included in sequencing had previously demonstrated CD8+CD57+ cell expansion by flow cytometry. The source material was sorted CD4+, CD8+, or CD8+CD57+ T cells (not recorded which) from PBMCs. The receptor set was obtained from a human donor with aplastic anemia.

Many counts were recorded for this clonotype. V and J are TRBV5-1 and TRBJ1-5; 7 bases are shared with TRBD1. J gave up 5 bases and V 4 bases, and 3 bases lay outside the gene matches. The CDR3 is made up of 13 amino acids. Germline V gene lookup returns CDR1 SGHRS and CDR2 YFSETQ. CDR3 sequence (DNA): TGCGCCAGCAGCCTCGGACAGGATCAGCCCCAGCATTTT. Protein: CASSLGQDQPQHF. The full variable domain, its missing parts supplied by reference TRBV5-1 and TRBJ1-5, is KAGVTQTPRYLIKTRGQQVTLSCSPISGHRSVSWYQQTPGQGLQFLFEYFSETQRNKGNFPGRFSGRQFSNSRSEMNVSTLELGDSALYLCASSLGQDQPQHFGDGTRLSIL.

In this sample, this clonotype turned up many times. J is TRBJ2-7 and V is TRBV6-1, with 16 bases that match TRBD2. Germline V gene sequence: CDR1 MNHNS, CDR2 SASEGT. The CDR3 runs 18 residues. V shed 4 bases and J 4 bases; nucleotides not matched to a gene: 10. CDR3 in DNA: TGTGCCAGCAGTGCCACTCCGGGACTAGCGGGGGGGCGTTACGAGCAGTACTTC. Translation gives CASSATPGLAGGRYEQYF.

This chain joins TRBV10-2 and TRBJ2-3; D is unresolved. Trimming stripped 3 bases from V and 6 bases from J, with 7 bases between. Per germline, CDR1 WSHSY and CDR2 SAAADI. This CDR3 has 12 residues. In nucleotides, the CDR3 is TGCGCCAGCAGTGACCCCGGGGATACGCAGTATTTT. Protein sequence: CASSDPGDTQYF.

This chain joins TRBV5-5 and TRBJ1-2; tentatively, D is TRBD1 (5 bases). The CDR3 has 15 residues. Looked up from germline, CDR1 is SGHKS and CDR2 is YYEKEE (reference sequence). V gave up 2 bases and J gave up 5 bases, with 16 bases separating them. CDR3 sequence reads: CASSLTDKSGYGYTF. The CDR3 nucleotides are TGTGCCAGCAGCTTAACGGACAAAAGCGGTTATGGCTACACCTTC.

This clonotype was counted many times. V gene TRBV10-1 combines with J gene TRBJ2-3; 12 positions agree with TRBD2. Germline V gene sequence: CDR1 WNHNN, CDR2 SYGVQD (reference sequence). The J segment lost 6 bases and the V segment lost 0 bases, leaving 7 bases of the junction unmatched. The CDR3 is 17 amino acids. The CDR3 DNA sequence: TGCGCCAGCAGTGAGTCGGGACTAGCGGGTGTATTCGATACGCAGTATTTT. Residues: CASSESGLAGVFDTQYF.

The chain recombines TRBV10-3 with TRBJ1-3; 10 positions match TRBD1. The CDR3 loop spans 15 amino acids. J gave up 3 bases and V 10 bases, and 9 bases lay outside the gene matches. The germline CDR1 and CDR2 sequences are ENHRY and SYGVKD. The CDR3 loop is CASSSGQGVGNTIYF. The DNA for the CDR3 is TGTGCCAGCAGCTCCGGACAGGGGGTTGGAAACACCATATATTTT.

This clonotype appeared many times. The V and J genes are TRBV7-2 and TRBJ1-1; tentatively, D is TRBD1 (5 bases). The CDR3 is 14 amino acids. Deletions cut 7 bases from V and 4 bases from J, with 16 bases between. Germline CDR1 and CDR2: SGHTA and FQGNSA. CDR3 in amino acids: CASTLRRRGTEAFF. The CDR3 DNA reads TGTGCCAGCACCCTGCGGCGGAGGGGCACTGAAGCTTTCTTT. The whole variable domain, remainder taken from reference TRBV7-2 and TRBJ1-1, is GAGVSQSPSNKVTEKGKDVELRCDPISGHTALYWYRQSLGQGLEFLIYFQGNSAPDKSGLPSDRFSAERTGGSVSTLTIQRTQQEDSAVYLCASTLRRRGTEAFFGQGTRLTVV.

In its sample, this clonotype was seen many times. CDR3 in DNA: TGTGCCAGCAGCTTTGGGGGCTCAATTAACAATGAGCAGTTCTTC. It yields the protein CASSFGGSINNEQFF. The genes are TRBV7-3 and TRBJ2-1, with a weak D call TRBD1 (6 bases). The CDR3 spans 15 residues. V lost 3 bases to trimming and J lost 5 bases, with 14 bases between them. CDR1 is SGHTA and CDR2 is FQGTGA in the germline V gene.

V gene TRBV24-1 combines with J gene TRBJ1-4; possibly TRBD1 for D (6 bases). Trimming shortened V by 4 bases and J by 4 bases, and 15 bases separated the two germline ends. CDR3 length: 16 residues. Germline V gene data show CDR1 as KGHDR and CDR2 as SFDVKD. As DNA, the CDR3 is TGTGCCACCAGTGACCCTCGGGGGCTCGATAATGAAAAACTGTTTTTT. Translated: CATSDPRGLDNEKLFF.